This T cell receptor beta chain was identified in a study of vaccination and CD4 T cells after COVID-19. V lost 5 bases and J 8 bases, leaving 16 bases between the germline ends. CDR1 is LNHNV, CDR2 YYDKDF, per germline (reference sequence). The CDR3 runs to 14 residues. Documented treatment: approximately 9-day PBMC culture with coronavirus spike peptide pools or control peptides (ViraFEST assay). Sequencing of cultured CD4+ T cell DNA used the Oncomine TCR Beta short-read assay. TCRdb re-called the PCR reads through MiXCR, storing one row per CDR3 protein. The table has around 13,000 distinct CDR3 sequences, roughly 41% seen once; the top ten hold approximately 21%. This clonotype was seen a few times. Its antigen is currently unknown.

The starting material was CD4+ T cells from blood, cultured in vitro, obtained before SARS-CoV-2 vaccination. The clonotype comes from a human donor who had recovered from COVID-19. V and J are TRBV15 and TRBJ2-1; D tentatively fits TRBD1 or TRBD2 (5 bases each). CDR3 sequence: CATSEGRVTDEQFF. CDR3 bases: TGTGCCACCAGCGAGGGGAGAGTTACCGATGAGCAGTTCTTC.